The sequence of this T cell receptor beta chain was determined in a study of blood T cells in healthy people across ages. The CDR3 loop spans 14 amino acids. V lost 1 base and J lost 5, with 12 bases in between. In germline, CDR1 is SGHVS, CDR2 FQNEAQ. With a J-beta primer mix and a sample-barcoded 5' primer, a second PCR ran 7 to 11 cycles. TCRdb re-derived calls from the 5' RACE reads in MiXCR, one entry per CDR3 protein. This sample has just under 900,000 distinct CDR3 sequences, with 29% found just once. The chain couples TRBV7-8 to TRBJ2-7, with D possibly being TRBD1 (5 bases). Sample: blood. This TCR came from a woman of 80 years or more in good health. CDR3 amino acids: CASSLVWKGDEQYF. CDR3 in DNA: TGTGCCAGCAGCTTAGTATGGAAAGGGGACGAGCAGTACTTC.